The source of this TCR beta chain is a study of shared clonotypes between healthy human individuals. Whole-study results and caveats: Even with large depth, rarefaction showed that sorted-subset sequencing was incomplete. Expectations were that clonotype sharing among donors would be affected by sequencing depth.

In regard to this clone: Its antigen is unidentified.

Every immunoSEQ plate was one replicate of a subset's evenly spread DNA. Assay: immunoSEQ multiplex PCR; the TCRdb copy retains only in-frame clones and omits some. The table has around 600,000 clones, 97% seen once. Sequencing was done on a sample of naive CD4+ T cells sorted from blood. Sample subset: CD45RA+ positively selected. The sequence was collected from a woman aged 25 to 39 in good health.

CDR3 sequence reads: CATSKGTGGHYGYTF. The CDR3 DNA reads as TGTGCCACCAGCAAGGGGACAGGGGGACACTATGGCTACACCTTC. The gene calls are TRBV15 and TRBJ1-2, with TRBD1 matching 11 bases. The CDR3 runs to 15 residues. J lost 3 bases, V lost 4 bases, and 4 bases had no gene match. Germline CDR1 and CDR2: LNHNV and YYDKDF (reference sequence).